This T cell receptor beta chain derives from a study of T cell changes during pregnancy in multiple sclerosis. The ends lost 2 bases at V and 2 bases at J; junction bases unmatched: 7. The germline gives CDR1 SEHNR, CDR2 FQNEAQ (reference sequence). This CDR3 is 16 amino acids long. Clones were read by immunoSEQ multiplex PCR, and TCRdb kept only the in-frame ones, dropping some. Of approximately 52,000 clones listed, 80% to 95% are singletons. Material: CD4+ T cells from peripheral blood mononuclear cells, obtained in the third trimester of pregnancy. The source is a female donor with multiple sclerosis, enrolled in a pregnancy study. The chain uses TRBV7-9 and TRBJ2-5; 8 bases are a match to TRBD2. The CDR3 DNA follows: TGTGCCAGCAGCTTATCCCGCGCTAGCGGGCAAGAGACCCAGTACTTC. It translates to CASSLSRASGQETQYF.